The rows below give T cell receptor beta chains drawn from one sample of a study of T cells in Graves' hyperthyroidism and ophthalmopathy. One entry per CDR3 protein results from TCRdb running MiXCR on the multiplex PCR reads. This sample has 75,000 to 100,000 distinct CDR3 sequences; 35% to 50% occur once, and the top ten carry more than 8.5%. The source material was peripheral blood or thyroid tissue (not recorded which). The source of these receptors is a woman aged 25 to 39 with Graves' hyperthyroidism. Both conserved end residues are part of each CDR3. The D gene is left open where the match is weak. Size is stated for part of the rows, as once, few or many counts, or as a class when the clone is expanded.

V gene	clone size	D gene	J gene	CDR3 DNA	CDR3 protein
TRBV5-1	many	-	TRBJ2-7	TGCGCCAGCAGGTTTACTCCCCAGAGCGAGCAGTACTTC	CASRFTPQSEQYF
TRBV2	many	TRBD1	TRBJ1-2	TGTGCCAGCAGTGAAAATCACAGGGGCGACAACTATGGCTACACCTTC	CASSENHRGDNYGYTF
TRBV13	-	-	TRBJ1-3	TGTGCCAGCAGCTTCAGGGGAGACACCATATATTTT	CASSFRGDTIYF
TRBV28	few	TRBD2	TRBJ2-2	TGTGCCAGCAGTTTACCGGGACTAGCGGGAGGCGGGGAGCTGTTTTTT	CASSLPGLAGGGELFF
TRBV2	many	-	TRBJ1-5	TGTGCCAGCAGTGACCGGACAGCAAATCAGCCCCAGCATTTT	CASSDRTANQPQHF
TRBV5-4	-	-	TRBJ2-1	TGTGCCAGCAGCCATCTTGAGGGCTTGGGAAATGAGCAGTTCTTC	CASSHLEGLGNEQFF
TRBV20-1	many	-	TRBJ1-5	TGCAGTGCTATGGGGGTGTATCAGCCCCAGCATTTT	CSAMGVYQPQHF
TRBV28	many	-	TRBJ2-7	TGTGCCAGCAAGTTAGGTGGGGGCTACGAGCAGTACTTC	CASKLGGGYEQYF
TRBV6-5	-	TRBD2	TRBJ2-7	TGTGCCAGCAGTTCCAATCGGGGGGGGTCCTACGAGCAGTACTTC	CASSSNRGGSYEQYF
TRBV7-2	-	-	TRBJ2-5	TGTGCCAGCAGCCTGCGACACCAACAAGAGACCCAGTACTTC	CASSLRHQQETQYF
TRBV28	-	-	TRBJ1-5	TGTGCCAGCAGTCATACTCAGTGGCGCAATCAGCCCCAGCATTTT	CASSHTQWRNQPQHF
TRBV15	-	-	TRBJ2-2	TGTGCTACCAGCGACTGGGGGGGAGGGGGCACCGGGGAGCTGTTTTTT	CATSDWGGGGTGELFF
TRBV7-9	-	-	TRBJ2-7	TGTGCCAGCAGCTTAAACAGGGACTACGGGCAGTACTTC	CASSLNRDYGQYF
TRBV15	many	-	TRBJ1-1	TGTGCCACCAGCAGAGGGGTGACCGGCACTGAAGCTTTCTTT	CATSRGVTGTEAFF
TRBV2	many	-	TRBJ1-1	TGTGCCAGCACTCGGGCAGCCGCCTTGAACACTGAAGCTTTCTTT	CASTRAAALNTEAFF
TRBV3-1	many	-	TRBJ2-2	TGTGCCAGCGTTCCAAGCGGGACCGGGGAGCTGTTTTTT	CASVPSGTGELFF
TRBV7-9	many	-	TRBJ1-1	TGTGCCAGCACCCCTGGAGCTTTCTTT	CASTPGAFF
TRBV24-1	-	TRBD2	TRBJ2-5	TGTGCCACCAGTGATACTAGCGGGAAAGAGACCCAGTACTTC	CATSDTSGKETQYF
TRBV10-3	-	TRBD2	TRBJ2-7	TGTGCCAGTCTAGCGGGAGCCGAGCAGTACTTC	CASLAGAEQYF
TRBV7-9	few	-	TRBJ2-7	TGTGCCAGCTCACCCCCAGAGACGAGGGCTAACGAGCAGTACTTC	CASSPPETRANEQYF
TRBV7-3	-	-	TRBJ2-7	TGTGCCAGCCAAAGACCGTTTAGGGGGACCGACGAGCAGTACTTC	CASQRPFRGTDEQYF
TRBV4-3	-	TRBD1	TRBJ2-2	TGCGCCAGCACCCAACCGGGACAGCGGAACACCGGGGAGCTGTTTTTT	CASTQPGQRNTGELFF
TRBV27	many	TRBD2	TRBJ2-7	TGTGCCAGCAGTCGGACTAGGTCGAACGAGCAGTACTTC	CASSRTRSNEQYF
TRBV7-2	-	TRBD1	TRBJ1-6	TGTGCCAGCAGCTACCGGGACAGGGACCTCTTCCACTTT	CASSYRDRDLFHF
TRBV7-2	many	TRBD2	TRBJ2-3	TGTGCCAGCAGCAGGGGGACTAGCGTCCGAACAGATACGCAGTATTTT	CASSRGTSVRTDTQYF
TRBV7-6	few	-	TRBJ2-7	TGTGCCAGCAGCCGAGGACACGGTAACGAGCAGTACTTC	CASSRGHGNEQYF
TRBV6-5	many	TRBD1	TRBJ2-7	TGTGCCAGCAGTCATGACAGGGTGTACGAGCAGTACTTC	CASSHDRVYEQYF
TRBV28	many	-	TRBJ1-2	TGTGCCAGCAGTGTACCCCAGGGCACAACCTTCTATGGCTACACCTTC	CASSVPQGTTFYGYTF
TRBV4-2	-	-	TRBJ1-6	TGTGCCAGCAGCTTATTGGGGGACAATTCACCCCTCCACTTT	CASSLLGDNSPLHF
TRBV6-2/TRBV6-3	once	-	TRBJ2-3	TGTGCCAGCAGTTTGCTGATTGGGACTCCTAAGGGAGATACGCAGTATTTT	CASSLLIGTPKGDTQYF
TRBV7-2	-	-	TRBJ2-3	TGTGCCAGCAGCCCCCTAGGCCCCGGTACGCAGTATTTT	CASSPLGPGTQYF
TRBV7-9	many	-	TRBJ2-7	TGTGCCAGCAGCCCCCGATCTGGGGCAGGGGCAGGCGAGCAGTACTTC	CASSPRSGAGAGEQYF
TRBV7-2	many	-	TRBJ1-5	TGTGCCAGCAGCTTAGTCCAGGGTAGCAATCAGCCCCAGCATTTT	CASSLVQGSNQPQHF
TRBV7-9	-	-	TRBJ1-5	TGTGCCAGCAGCTTGTTAAATTTGGGGCCCCAGCATTTT	CASSLLNLGPQHF
TRBV7-2	few	TRBD1	TRBJ1-1	TGTGCCAGCAGCTCGGCCGGGACAGGGTATGTCGCTTTCTTT	CASSSAGTGYVAFF
TRBV4-1	many	TRBD1	TRBJ1-2	TGCGCCAGCAGCCAACCCTCGGACAGGGGTTTCTATGGCTACACCTTC	CASSQPSDRGFYGYTF
TRBV7-2	-	TRBD2	TRBJ2-7	TGTGCCAGCAGCCGATGGGCGGGACTAGCGGGATTTCAGCAGTACTTC	CASSRWAGLAGFQQYF
TRBV10-3	-	TRBD1	TRBJ1-2	TGTGCCATCGGGACAGCTAATGGCTACACCTTC	CAIGTANGYTF
TRBV2	many	-	TRBJ2-2	TGTGCCAGCAGTTCAGAACCGGGACGGAAGAACACCGGGGAGCTGTTTTTT	CASSSEPGRKNTGELFF
TRBV5-1	many	-	TRBJ2-7	TGCGCCAGCAGCCCGGAGGGGACCTACGAGCAGTACTTC	CASSPEGTYEQYF
TRBV19	many	-	TRBJ1-6	TGTGCCAGTAAGGGCCCTGGGGATTCACCCCTCCACTTT	CASKGPGDSPLHF
TRBV11-2	many	-	TRBJ2-3	TGTGCCAGCAGCTTATCCGGGATGGGGGATACGCAGTATTTT	CASSLSGMGDTQYF
TRBV12-3/TRBV12-4	many	TRBD2	TRBJ2-7	TGTGCCAGCAGTGTGGGACTAGCTAGCGAGCAGTACTTC	CASSVGLASEQYF
TRBV6-6	many	TRBD2	TRBJ2-7	TGTGCCAGCAAAACTCATAGCGGGAGTGACTACGAGCAGTACTTC	CASKTHSGSDYEQYF
TRBV2	few	-	TRBJ1-5	TGTGCCAGCAGACGGGGACTTGATGTGGGGGTCAATCAGCCCCAGCATTTT	CASRRGLDVGVNQPQHF
TRBV12-3/TRBV12-4	many	-	TRBJ1-1	TGTGCCAGCAGCCCAGCAGCAGCCAACACTGAAGCTTTCTTT	CASSPAAANTEAFF
TRBV7-3	-	TRBD2	TRBJ2-2	TGTGCCAGCAGTTTCGAGGGACTAGCGGGAGGGGACACCGGGGAGCTGTTTTTT	CASSFEGLAGGDTGELFF
TRBV27	many	-	TRBJ1-2	TGTGCCAGCAGTGGCTCGAGGGCCGAGGGCTACACCTTC	CASSGSRAEGYTF
TRBV4-2	many	-	TRBJ2-7	TGTGCCAGCAGCCAAGATAGGCACAGCTCCTACGAGCAGTACTTC	CASSQDRHSSYEQYF
TRBV10-3	-	-	TRBJ1-5	TGTGCCATCAGTGAGCGAAGGGGCGCCACAGATTCGCAGCATTTT	CAISERRGATDSQHF
TRBV2	many	-	TRBJ1-1	TGTGCCAGCAGTGTTATGGCGGGCACTGAAGCTTTCTTT	CASSVMAGTEAFF